The next 7 T cell receptor beta chains were all read from a single sample in a study of identical twins. TCRdb called the 5' RACE reads again in MiXCR, with one record for every CDR3 protein. The repertoire holds more than 350,000 distinct CDR3 sequences, with approximately 8.7% as singletons. Sequencing input: naive T cells sorted from blood. The receptors shown here come from a woman in her forties or fifties in good health.

This clonotype was picked up a small number of times. The V call is TRBV29-1, the J call TRBJ2-1; TRBD1 is a possible D gene (6 bases). The CDR3 covers 15 residues. V shed 3 bases and J shed 1 base, with 13 bases lying between them. Germline loops: CDR1 SQVTM, CDR2 ANQGSEA. The DNA for the CDR3 is TGCAGCGTTGATGGGCAGGGGAGTTCCTACAATGAGCAGTTCTTC. As protein: CSVDGQGSSYNEQFF.

The J gene is TRBJ2-6, the V gene TRBV9; D is uncertain. This CDR3 is built from 16 residues. Germline assignment: CDR1 SGDLS and CDR2 YYNGEE. Deletions cut 3 bases from V and 1 base from J, with 11 bases between. The CDR3 DNA sequence: TGTGCCAGCAGCGCAGCCGGATCTTCTGGGGCCAACGTCCTGACTTTC. This encodes CASSAAGSSGANVLTF. The full variable domain, completed using reference TRBV9 and TRBJ2-6, is DSGVTQTPKHLITATGQRVTLRCSPRSGDLSVYWYQQSLDQGLQFLIQYYNGEERAKGNILERFSAQQFPDLHSELNLSSLELGDSALYFCASSAAGSSGANVLTFGAGSRLTVL.

The chain links TRBV6-5 to TRBJ1-5; a weak D match, TRBD1 (5 bases). The germline V gene has CDR1 MNHEY and CDR2 SVGAGI. V was shortened by 6 bases and J by 0 bases, with 12 bases between the two germline ends. The CDR3 consists of 15 residues. CDR3 coding DNA: TGTGCCAGCAGCCGTAATCAGGGTAGCAATCAGCCCCAGCATTTT. This encodes CASSRNQGSNQPQHF.

This clonotype was counted a few times. The CDR3 DNA is TGCAGTGCAACTCCGGGACACCGGAACACTGAAGCTTTCTTT. Its translation is CSATPGHRNTEAFF. The rearrangement uses TRBV20-1 and TRBJ1-1, with D perhaps TRBD1 (6 bases). CDR1 and CDR2 (germline): DFQATT, SNEGSKA (reference sequence). V was clipped by 6 bases and J by 1 base, with 15 bases between them. This CDR3 has 14 amino acids.

The chain is built from TRBV20-1 and TRBJ2-1; 9 bases are shared with TRBD1. Per the germline V gene, CDR1 is DFQATT and CDR2 is SNEGSKA (reference sequence). V lost 6 bases to trimming and J lost 8 bases; unmatched junction nucleotides: 17. There are 16 residues in the CDR3. CDR3 amino acids: CSARQGEVGEPHEQFF. The CDR3 DNA follows: TGCAGTGCAAGACAGGGGGAGGTGGGCGAACCCCATGAGCAGTTCTTC.

This clonotype was seen a handful of times. V gene TRBV14 combines with J gene TRBJ2-3; D is unclear. The V gene's germline CDR1 is SGHDN and CDR2 FVKESK. CDR3 length: 12 amino acids. Trimming pared 4 bases from V and 6 bases from J, leaving 8 bases between. The CDR3 region has the DNA TGTGCCAGCAGCCCTCCGTGGGATACGCAGTATTTT. Translation: CASSPPWDTQYF.

This clonotype was detected only a few times. CDR3 bases: TGTGCCAGCAGCCAAGAAATAGAGACCCAGTACTTC. Its protein product is CASSQEIETQYF. The rearrangement joins TRBV3-1 to TRBJ2-5, with D unresolved. The CDR3 runs to 12 residues. V lost 0 bases and J lost 4, with 3 bases in between. Looked up from germline, CDR1 is LGHDT and CDR2 is YNNKEL (reference sequence).